The source of this T cell receptor beta chain is a study of early T cells in non-severe SARS-CoV-2 infection (dated by TCRdb to the early 2020s). Broadly, across the study: Because TCR sequencing was done on bulk RNA from unsorted whole blood, the alpha and beta chains could not be paired. Study-level results and caveats: Matching against VDJdb was skewed toward anti-spike CD8 responses, likely underestimated virus-specific expansions, and missed private and CD4 specificities.

The study was a case-control design nested within a healthcare worker cohort in London, UK, with weekly nasopharyngeal swab PCR tests and blood sampling. Healthcare workers were recruited between 23 and 31 March 2020, during the week of the UK lockdown, and were followed weekly for up to 16 weeks. V is reduced by 2 bases and J by 4 bases, leaving a spacing of 12 bases between them. CDR1 and CDR2, looked up from the germline V gene, are SQVTM and ANQGSEA. From its cysteine to its phenylalanine, the CDR3 spans 13 amino acids. Here the CDR3 DNA is all that survives: 39 bases in frame from base 1. Library creation used 5' RACE. This sample was sequenced with a NextSeq 500. To correct for sequencing error and PCR bias, the TCR library protocol tagged individual cDNA molecules with unique molecular identifiers. Both TCR alpha and beta chains were sequenced, and tight co-correlation was observed between alpha and beta sequence abundances in each sample. The original pipeline was this. Decombinator V4 was used to annotate the V gene, J gene and CDR3 of the TCR sequences. Expanded TCRs were defined as changing significantly between any two time points under a Poisson model with p below 0.0001. TCR abundances were normalised to the total number of TCRs sequenced per sample and were expressed as counts per million. MAIT TCRs were defined by TRAV1-2 paired with TRAJ12, TRAJ20 or TRAJ33, and iNKT TCRs by TRAV10 paired with TRAJ18. A search of VDJdb, accessed on 1 November 2021, was run for TCRs annotated to CMV, EBV and SARS-CoV-2, with TCRs annotated for multiple antigens excluded. TCRdb reran the public reads through fastp at Q25 and MiXCR, keeping productive beta chains. Rows with one shared CDR3 protein collapse into an entry with the most common genes and DNA. These V and J calls are TCRdb output, not the study's own analysis. The sample table shows 76,000 or so distinct CDR3 sequences, and roughly 10% are seen once. The ten top clones hold 4.7% of the sample.

This clonotype has a count of ten or more. Its antigen is unknown. Base-call qualities are not available, and no considerably larger clone is one nucleotide away. Sequenced material: whole blood. The rearrangement combines TRBV29-1 with TRBJ2-7; the D segment could be TRBD1, given 5 matching bases. This receptor was identified in an adult who was a healthcare worker with PCR-confirmed SARS-CoV-2 infection or an uninfected control (not recorded which). The CDR3 region: CSVERLTEYEQYF. The DNA sequence reads TGCAGCGTTGAACGGTTGACAGAGTACGAGCAGTACTTC.